The clone carrying this TCR beta chain has only a few counts. What it binds is unknown. This sample was taken from a study of beta chain features in type 1 diabetes. Study results and limitations: Fewer junction insertions and more nucleotide deletions appeared in type 1 diabetes patients. Naive, central memory and Treg TCRB repertoires seemed to resemble each other more closely in patients than they did in healthy donors.

The authors sorted CD4+ naive, central memory, regulatory and stem cell-like memory cells via CD45RO/CCR7/CD25/CD127/CD95/CD27. Investigators reverse transcribed all isolated RNA, so they sequenced expressed TCRB transcripts. The study sequenced naive, central memory and regulatory T cell samples to an average of roughly 4 million reads. The data were produced by immunoSEQ multiplex PCR, yet TCRdb's version contains in-frame clones alone and is incomplete. The data contain fewer than 550,000 clones, around 10% of them singletons. The CDR3 length is 14 residues. V lost 5 bases to trimming and J lost 6 bases, with 14 bases between them. Germline assignment: CDR1 KGHSH and CDR2 LQKENI.

Sequencing was performed on naive CD4+ T cells from blood. The rearrangement links TRBV18 to TRBJ1-5; possibly TRBD1 for D (5 bases). The receptor comes from a woman under 30 in good health. The CDR3 reads CASSAQGGAQPQHF. Here the CDR3 DNA reads TGTGCCAGCTCAGCCCAGGGAGGTGCTCAGCCCCAGCATTTT. Full variable domain (rest looked up from reference TRBV18 and TRBJ1-5): NAGVMQNPRHLVRRRGQEARLRCSPMKGHSHVYWYRQLPEEGLKFMVYLQKENIIDESGMPKERFSAEFPKEGPSILRIQQVVRGDSAAYFCASSAQGGAQPQHFGDGTRLSIL.